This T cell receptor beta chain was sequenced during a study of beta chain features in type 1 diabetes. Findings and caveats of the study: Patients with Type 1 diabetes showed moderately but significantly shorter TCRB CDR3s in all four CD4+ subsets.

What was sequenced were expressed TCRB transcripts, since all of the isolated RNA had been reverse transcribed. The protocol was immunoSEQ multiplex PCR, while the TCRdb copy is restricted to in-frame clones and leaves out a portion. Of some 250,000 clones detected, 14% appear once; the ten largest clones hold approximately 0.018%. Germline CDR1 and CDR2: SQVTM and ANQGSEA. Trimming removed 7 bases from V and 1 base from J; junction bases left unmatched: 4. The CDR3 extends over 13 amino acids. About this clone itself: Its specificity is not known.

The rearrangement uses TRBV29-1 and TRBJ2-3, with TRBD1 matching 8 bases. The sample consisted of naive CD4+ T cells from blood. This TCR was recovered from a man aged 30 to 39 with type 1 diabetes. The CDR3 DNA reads TGCAGCGCCCCGACAGGGGGCACAGATACGCAGTATTTT. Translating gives CSAPTGGTDTQYF.